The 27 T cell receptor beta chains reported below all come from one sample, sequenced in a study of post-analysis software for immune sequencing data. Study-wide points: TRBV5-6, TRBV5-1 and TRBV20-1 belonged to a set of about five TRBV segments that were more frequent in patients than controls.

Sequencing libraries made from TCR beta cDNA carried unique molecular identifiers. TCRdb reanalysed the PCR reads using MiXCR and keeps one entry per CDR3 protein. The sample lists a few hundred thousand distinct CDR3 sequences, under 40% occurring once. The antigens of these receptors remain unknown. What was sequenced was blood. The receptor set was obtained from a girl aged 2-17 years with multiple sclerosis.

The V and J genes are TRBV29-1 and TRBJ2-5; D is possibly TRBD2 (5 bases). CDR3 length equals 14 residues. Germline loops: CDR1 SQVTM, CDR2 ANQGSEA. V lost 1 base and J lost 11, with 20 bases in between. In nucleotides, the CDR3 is TGCAGCGTTGAAGTATGGTCCTCCCGGGGTGAGCAGTACTTC. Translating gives CSVEVWSSRGEQYF.

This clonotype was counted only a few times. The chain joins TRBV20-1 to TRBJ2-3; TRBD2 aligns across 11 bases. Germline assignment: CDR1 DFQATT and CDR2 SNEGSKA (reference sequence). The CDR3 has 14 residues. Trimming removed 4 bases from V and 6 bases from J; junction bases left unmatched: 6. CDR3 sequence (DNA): TGCAGTGCTACCCTTAGCGGGGGGGTTGATACGCAGTATTTT. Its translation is CSATLSGGVDTQYF.

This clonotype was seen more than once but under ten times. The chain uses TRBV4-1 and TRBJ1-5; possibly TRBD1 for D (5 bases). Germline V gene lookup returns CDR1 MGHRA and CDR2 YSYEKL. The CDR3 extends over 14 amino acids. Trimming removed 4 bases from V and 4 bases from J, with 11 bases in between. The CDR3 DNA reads TGCGCCAGCAGCCTTCTCGGGACGAATCAGCCCCAGCATTTT. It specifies CASSLLGTNQPQHF.

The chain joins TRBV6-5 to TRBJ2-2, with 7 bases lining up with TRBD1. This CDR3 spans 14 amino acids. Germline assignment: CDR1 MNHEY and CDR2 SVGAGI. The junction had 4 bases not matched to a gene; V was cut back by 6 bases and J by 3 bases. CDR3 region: CASRKTGDTGELFF. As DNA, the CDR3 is TGTGCCAGCAGGAAAACAGGGGACACCGGGGAGCTGTTTTTT.

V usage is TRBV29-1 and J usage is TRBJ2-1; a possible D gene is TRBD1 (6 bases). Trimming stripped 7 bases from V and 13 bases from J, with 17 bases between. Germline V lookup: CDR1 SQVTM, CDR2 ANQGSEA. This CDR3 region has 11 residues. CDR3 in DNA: TGCAGCGCCATAGCAGGGGAGACCCAGTTCTTC. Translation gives CSAIAGETQFF.

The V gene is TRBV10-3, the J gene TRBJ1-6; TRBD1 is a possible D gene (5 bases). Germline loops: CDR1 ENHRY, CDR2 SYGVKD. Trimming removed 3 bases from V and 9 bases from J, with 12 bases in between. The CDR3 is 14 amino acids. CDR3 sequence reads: CAISEMGEASPLHF. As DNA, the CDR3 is TGTGCCATCAGTGAAATGGGGGAAGCTTCACCCCTCCACTTT.

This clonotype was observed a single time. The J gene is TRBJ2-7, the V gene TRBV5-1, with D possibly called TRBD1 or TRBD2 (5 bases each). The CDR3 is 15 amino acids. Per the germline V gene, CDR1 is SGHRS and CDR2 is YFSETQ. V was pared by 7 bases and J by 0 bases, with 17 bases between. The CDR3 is CASGTGSGRSYEQYF. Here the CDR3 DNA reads TGCGCCAGCGGGACCGGGTCTGGGCGCTCCTACGAGCAGTACTTC.

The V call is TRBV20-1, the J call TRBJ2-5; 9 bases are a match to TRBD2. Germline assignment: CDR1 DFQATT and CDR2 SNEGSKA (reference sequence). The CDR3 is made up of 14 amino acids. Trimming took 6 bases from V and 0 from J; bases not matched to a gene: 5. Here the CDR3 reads CSAARGGDQETQYF. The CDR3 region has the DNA TGCAGTGCGGCGCGGGGGGGCGACCAAGAGACCCAGTACTTC.

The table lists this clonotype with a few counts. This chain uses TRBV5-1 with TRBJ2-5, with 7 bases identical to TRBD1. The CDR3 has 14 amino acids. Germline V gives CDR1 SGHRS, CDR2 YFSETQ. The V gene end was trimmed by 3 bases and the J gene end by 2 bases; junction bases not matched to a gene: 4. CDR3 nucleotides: TGCGCCAGCAGCTACCGGACAGGACAAGAGACCCAGTACTTC. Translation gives CASSYRTGQETQYF.

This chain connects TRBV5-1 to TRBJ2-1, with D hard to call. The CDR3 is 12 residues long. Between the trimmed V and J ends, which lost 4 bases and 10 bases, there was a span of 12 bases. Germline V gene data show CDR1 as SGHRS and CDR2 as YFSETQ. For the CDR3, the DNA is TGCGCCAGCAGCCTATCGGACCCCGAGCAGTTCTTC. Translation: CASSLSDPEQFF.

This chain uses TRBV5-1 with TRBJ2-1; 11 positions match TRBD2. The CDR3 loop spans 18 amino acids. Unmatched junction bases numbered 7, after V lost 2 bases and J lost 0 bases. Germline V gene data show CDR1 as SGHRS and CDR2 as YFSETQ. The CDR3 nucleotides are TGCGCCAGCAGCTTATTAGCGGGGGGGCCGAGCTCCTACAATGAGCAGTTCTTC. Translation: CASSLLAGGPSSYNEQFF.

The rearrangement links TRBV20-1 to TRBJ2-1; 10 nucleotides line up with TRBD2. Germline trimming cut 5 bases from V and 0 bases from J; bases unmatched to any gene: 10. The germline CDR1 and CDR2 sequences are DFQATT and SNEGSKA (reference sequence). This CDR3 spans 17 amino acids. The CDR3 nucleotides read TGCAGTGCTCCTAGGACTAGCGGACATAGCTCCTACAATGAGCAGTTCTTC. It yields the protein CSAPRTSGHSSYNEQFF.

This chain's CDR3 is CSARNLAGGRSTDTQYF. The CDR3 nucleotides are TGCAGTGCTAGGAATCTAGCGGGGGGACGAAGCACAGATACGCAGTATTTT. The chain recombines TRBV20-1 with TRBJ2-3; 11 bases map to TRBD2. The germline CDR1 and CDR2 sequences are DFQATT and SNEGSKA (reference sequence). The CDR3 is 17 residues long. V shed 3 bases, J shed 0 bases, and the junction held 8 bases outside the gene matches.

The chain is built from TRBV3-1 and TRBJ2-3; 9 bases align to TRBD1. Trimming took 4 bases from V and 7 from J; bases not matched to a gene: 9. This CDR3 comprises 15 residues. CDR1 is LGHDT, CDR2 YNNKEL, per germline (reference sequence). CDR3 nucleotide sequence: TGTGCCAGCAGCCGGAATTCCGGGACAGGGTATACGCAGTATTTT. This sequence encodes CASSRNSGTGYTQYF.

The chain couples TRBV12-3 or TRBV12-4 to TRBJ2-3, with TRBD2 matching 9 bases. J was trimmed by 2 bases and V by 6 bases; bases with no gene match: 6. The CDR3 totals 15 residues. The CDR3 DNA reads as TGTGCCAGCAGAGAAGCGGGGGGCACCACAGATACGCAGTATTTT. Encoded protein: CASREAGGTTDTQYF.

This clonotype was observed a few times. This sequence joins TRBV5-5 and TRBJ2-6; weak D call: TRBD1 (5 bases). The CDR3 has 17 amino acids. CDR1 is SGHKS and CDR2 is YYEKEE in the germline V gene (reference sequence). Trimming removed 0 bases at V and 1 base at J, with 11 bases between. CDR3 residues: CASSLGPQVSGANVLTF. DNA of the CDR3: TGTGCCAGCAGCTTGGGGCCACAGGTTTCTGGGGCCAACGTCCTGACTTTC.

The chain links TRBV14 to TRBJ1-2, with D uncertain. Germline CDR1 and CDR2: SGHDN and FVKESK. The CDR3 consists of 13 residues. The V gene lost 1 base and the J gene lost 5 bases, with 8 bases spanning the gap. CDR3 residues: CASSQGSQYGYTF. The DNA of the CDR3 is TGTGCCAGCAGCCAAGGGTCTCAGTATGGCTACACCTTC.

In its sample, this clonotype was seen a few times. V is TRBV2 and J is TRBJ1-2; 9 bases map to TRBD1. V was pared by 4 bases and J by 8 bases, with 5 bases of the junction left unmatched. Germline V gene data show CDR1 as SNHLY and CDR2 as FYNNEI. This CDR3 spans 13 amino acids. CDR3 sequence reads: CASSAGDRVGYTF. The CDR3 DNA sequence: TGTGCCAGCAGTGCGGGGGACAGGGTCGGCTACACCTTC.

CDR3 coding DNA: TGTGCCACCGGGACAAATCCGAACACCGGGGAGCTGTTTTTT. This encodes CATGTNPNTGELFF. The chain combines TRBV10-3 with TRBJ2-2; TRBD1 might be the D (6 bases). This CDR3 is 14 amino acids long. Trimming shortened V by 10 bases and J by 0 bases, and 12 bases separated the two germline ends. Looked up from germline, CDR1 is ENHRY and CDR2 is SYGVKD.

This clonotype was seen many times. CDR3 DNA sequence: TGCGCCAGCAGCTTGGCCCCGGCGGGGAGCACAGATACGCAGTATTTT. It translates to CASSLAPAGSTDTQYF. The chain combines TRBV5-1 with TRBJ2-3; tentative D call: TRBD2 (6 bases). Germline V gene lookup returns CDR1 SGHRS and CDR2 YFSETQ. V was shortened by 0 bases and J by 0 bases, with 11 bases between the two germline ends. This CDR3 region has 16 residues.

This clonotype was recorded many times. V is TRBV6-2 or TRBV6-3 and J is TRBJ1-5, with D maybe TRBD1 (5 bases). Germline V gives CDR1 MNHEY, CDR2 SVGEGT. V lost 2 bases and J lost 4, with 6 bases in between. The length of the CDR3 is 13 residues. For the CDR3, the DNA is TGTGCCAGCAGTTACGGACAAAATCAGCCCCAGCATTTT. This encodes CASSYGQNQPQHF.

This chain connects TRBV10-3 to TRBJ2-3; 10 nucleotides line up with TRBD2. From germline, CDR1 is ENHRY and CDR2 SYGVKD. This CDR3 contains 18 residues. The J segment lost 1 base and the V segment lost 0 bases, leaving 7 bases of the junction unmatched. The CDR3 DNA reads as TGTGCCATCAGTGAGTCGTTGGCTAGCGGGGGACGCACAGATACGCAGTATTTT. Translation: CAISESLASGGRTDTQYF.

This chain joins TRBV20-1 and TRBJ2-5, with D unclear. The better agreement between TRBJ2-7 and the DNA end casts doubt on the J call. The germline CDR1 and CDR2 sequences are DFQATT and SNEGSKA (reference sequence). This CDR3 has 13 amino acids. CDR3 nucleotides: TGCAGTGCCCGAGCGTCGGTCCGCTACGAGCAGTACTTC. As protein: CSARASVRYEQYF.

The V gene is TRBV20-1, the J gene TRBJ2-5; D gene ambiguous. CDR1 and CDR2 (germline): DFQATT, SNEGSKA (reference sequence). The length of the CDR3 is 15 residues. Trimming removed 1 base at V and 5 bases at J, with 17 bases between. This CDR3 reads CSARVPRVDSETQYF. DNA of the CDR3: TGCAGTGCTAGAGTACCTCGGGTAGATTCGGAGACCCAGTACTTC.

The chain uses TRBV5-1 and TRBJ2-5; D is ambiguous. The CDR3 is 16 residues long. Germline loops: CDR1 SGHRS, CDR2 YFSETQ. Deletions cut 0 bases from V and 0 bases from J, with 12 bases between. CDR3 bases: TGCGCCAGCAGCTTGGTGTGGACGGAGAACCAAGAGACCCAGTACTTC. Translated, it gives CASSLVWTENQETQYF.

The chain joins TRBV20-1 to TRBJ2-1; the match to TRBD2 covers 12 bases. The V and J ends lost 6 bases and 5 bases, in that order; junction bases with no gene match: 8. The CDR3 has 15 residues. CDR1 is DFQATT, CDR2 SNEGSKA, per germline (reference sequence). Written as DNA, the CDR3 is TGCAGTGCCCGAGCACTAGCGGGGGGCCACAATGAGCAGTTCTTC. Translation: CSARALAGGHNEQFF.

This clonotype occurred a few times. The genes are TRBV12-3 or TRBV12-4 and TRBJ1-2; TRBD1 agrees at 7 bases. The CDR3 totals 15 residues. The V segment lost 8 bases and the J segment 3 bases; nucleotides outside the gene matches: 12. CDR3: CASRLRTGPDYGYTF. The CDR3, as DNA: TGTGCCAGCCGACTGAGGACAGGTCCCGACTATGGCTACACCTTC.